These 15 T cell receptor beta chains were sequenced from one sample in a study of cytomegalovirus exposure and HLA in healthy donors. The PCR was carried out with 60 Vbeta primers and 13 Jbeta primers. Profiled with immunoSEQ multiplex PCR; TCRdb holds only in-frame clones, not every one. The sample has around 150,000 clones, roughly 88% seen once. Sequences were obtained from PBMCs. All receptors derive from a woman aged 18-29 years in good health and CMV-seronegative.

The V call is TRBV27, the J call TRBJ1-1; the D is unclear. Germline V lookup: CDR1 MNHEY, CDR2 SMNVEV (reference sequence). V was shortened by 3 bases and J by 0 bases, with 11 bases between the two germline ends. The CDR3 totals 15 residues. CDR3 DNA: TGTGCCAGCAGTTTTAGCCTTTTTATGAACACTGAAGCTTTCTTT. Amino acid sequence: CASSFSLFMNTEAFF.

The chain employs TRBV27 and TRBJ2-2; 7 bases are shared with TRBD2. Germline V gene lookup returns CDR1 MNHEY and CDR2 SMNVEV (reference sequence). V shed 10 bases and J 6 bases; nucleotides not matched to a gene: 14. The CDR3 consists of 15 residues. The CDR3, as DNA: TGTGCCACCCCGTGGGGGGGGGATTTTGCCGGGGAGCTGTTTTTT. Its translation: CATPWGGDFAGELFF.

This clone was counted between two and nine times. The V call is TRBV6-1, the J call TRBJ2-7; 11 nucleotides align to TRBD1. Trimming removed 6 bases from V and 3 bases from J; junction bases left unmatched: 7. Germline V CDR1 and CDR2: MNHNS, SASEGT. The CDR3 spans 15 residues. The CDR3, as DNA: TGTGCCAGCAGCGTGGACAGGGGGCGCCTCTACGAGCAGTACTTC. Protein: CASSVDRGRLYEQYF.

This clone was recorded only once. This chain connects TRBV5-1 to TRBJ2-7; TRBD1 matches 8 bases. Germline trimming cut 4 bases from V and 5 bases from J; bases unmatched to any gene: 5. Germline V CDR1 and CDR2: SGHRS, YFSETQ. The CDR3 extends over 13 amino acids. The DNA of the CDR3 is TGCGCCAGCAGCCCCGGACAGGGACACGAGCAGTACTTC. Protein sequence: CASSPGQGHEQYF.

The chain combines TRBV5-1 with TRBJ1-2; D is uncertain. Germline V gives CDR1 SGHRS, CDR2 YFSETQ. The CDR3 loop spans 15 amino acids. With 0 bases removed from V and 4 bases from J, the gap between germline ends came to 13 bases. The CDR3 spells CASSLGQLGGYGYTF. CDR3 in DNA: TGCGCCAGCAGCTTGGGTCAACTGGGAGGCTATGGCTACACCTTC.

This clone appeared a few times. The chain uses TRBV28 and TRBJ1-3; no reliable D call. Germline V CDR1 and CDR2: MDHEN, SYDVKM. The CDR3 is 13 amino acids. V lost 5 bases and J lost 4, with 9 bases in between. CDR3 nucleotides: TGTGCCAGCAGTCTTAGCGGAGGAAACACCATATATTTT. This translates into CASSLSGGNTIYF.

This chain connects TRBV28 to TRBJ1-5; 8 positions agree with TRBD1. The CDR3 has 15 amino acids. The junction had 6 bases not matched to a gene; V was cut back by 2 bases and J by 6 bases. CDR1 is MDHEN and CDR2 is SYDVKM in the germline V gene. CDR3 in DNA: TGTGCCAGCAGTTTACGTCAGGGGGCGGTTCAGCCCCAGCATTTT. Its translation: CASSLRQGAVQPQHF.

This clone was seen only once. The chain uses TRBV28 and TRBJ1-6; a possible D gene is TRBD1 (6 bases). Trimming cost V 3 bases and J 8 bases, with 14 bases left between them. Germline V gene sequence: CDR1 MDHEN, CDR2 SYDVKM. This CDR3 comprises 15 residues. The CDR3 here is CASSFLRGRDSPLHF. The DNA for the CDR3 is TGTGCCAGCAGTTTCCTAAGGGGGAGGGATTCACCCCTCCACTTT.

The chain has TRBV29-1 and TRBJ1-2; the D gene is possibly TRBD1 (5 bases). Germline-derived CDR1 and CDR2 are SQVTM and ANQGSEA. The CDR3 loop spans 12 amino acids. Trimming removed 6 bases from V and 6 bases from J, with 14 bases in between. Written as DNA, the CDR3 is TGCAGCGTCTCAGGGTACCCCAATGGCTACACCTTC. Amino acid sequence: CSVSGYPNGYTF.

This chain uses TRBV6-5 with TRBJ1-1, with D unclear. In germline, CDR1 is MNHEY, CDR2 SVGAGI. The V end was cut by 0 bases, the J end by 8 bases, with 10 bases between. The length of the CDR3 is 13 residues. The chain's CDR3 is CASSYSAGREAFF. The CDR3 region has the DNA TGTGCCAGCAGTTACTCGGCAGGTAGGGAAGCTTTCTTT.

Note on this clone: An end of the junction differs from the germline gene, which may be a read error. The CDR3 sequence: CASSESVSGVKNSQYF. As DNA, the CDR3 is TGTGCCAGCAGTGAATCAGTCTCCGGGGTCAAAAACAGTCAGTACTTC. The chain is built from TRBV25-1 and TRBJ2-4; TRBD2 might be the D (5 bases). CDR3 length: 16 residues. The germline V gene has CDR1 MGHDK and CDR2 SYGVNS.

CDR3 bases: TGTGCCAGCAGTCCTCGACAGGTGACCTATGGCTACACCTTC. Translated, it gives CASSPRQVTYGYTF. The V and J genes are TRBV28 and TRBJ1-2; D might be TRBD1 (6 bases). Trimming left V 5 bases short and J 4 bases short, with 14 bases between. Germline assignment: CDR1 MDHEN and CDR2 SYDVKM. There are 14 residues in the CDR3.

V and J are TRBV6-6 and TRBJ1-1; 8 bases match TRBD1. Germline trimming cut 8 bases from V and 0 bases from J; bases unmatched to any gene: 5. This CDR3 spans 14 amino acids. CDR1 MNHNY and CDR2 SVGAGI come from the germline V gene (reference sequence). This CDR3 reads CASGTGGLNTEAFF. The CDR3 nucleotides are TGTGCCAGCGGGACAGGCGGACTGAACACTGAAGCTTTCTTT.

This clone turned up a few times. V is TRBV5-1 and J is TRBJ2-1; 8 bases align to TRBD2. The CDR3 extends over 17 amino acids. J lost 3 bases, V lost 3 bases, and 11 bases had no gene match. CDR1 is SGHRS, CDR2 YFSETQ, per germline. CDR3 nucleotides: TGCGCCAGCAGCTGGGGCCGGGGGGGTAAAATCTACAATGAGCAGTTCTTC. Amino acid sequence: CASSWGRGGKIYNEQFF.

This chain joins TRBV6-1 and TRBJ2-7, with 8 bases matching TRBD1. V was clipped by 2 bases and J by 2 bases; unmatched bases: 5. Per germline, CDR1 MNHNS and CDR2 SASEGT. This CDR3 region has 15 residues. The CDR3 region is CASSEPGGHTYEQYF. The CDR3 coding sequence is TGTGCCAGCAGTGAACCAGGGGGCCATACCTACGAGCAGTACTTC.